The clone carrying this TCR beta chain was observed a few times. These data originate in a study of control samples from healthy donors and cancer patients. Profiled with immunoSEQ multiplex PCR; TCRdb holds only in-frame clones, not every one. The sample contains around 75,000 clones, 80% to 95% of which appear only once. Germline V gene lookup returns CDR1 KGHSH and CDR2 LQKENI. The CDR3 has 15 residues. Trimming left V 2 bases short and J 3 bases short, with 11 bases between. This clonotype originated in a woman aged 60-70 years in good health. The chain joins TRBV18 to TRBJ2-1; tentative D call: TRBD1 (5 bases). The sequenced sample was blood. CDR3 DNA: TGTGCCAGCTCACCAGGGAAAGGGGACTACAATGAGCAGTTCTTC. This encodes CASSPGKGDYNEQFF.